The subject of this entry is one T cell receptor (beta chain). The clone's antigen remains unknown. No base-level quality is on record; no much larger clone is a single base apart. These data come from a study of T cells in Graves' hyperthyroidism and ophthalmopathy (dated by TCRdb to about 2019). As for the study more broadly: Peripheral blood was sampled at the time of initial diagnosis, prior to any treatment. The paper reports TCR Vbeta CDR3 sequencing of over 130 peripheral blood samples: 40 or so ophthalmopathy, approximately 74 hyperthyroidism and approximately 17 progressor patients. After sampling, hyperthyroidism patients received methimazole starting at 30 mg daily, and ophthalmopathy patients received high-dose intravenous methylprednisolone. The roughly 91 discovery patients were randomly divided into training and test sets at a 7:3 ratio. Prospective prediction of ophthalmopathy was tested in an independent validation cohort consisting of 18 hyperthyroidism patients and 17 patients who later progressed to ophthalmopathy. The study also compared thyroid tissue and blood T-cell repertoires from 5 to 7 Graves' hyperthyroidism patients. TCR V-J signatures able to tell the groups apart were searched for in a discovery cohort of 90 to 100 patients, of whom fewer than 45 had Graves' ophthalmopathy and about 60 had stable Graves' hyperthyroidism. Paper-wide results and their limitations: Blood samples also contained most of the expanded thyroid clonotypes (frequency above 0.001), which suggests that blood repertoires may reflect thyroid immune responses. A 13 V-J signature model separated ophthalmopathy from stable hyperthyroidism, with just over 85% sensitivity and just under 84% specificity in cross-validation and 80%/75% in testing. In validation, the model predicted progression to ophthalmopathy a median of 6.5 months before onset, with 65% to 71% sensitivity and just under 75% specificity. No statistical method was used to fix the sample size in advance, and group allocation was not hidden from the investigators.

Ophthalmopathy patients had moderately to severely active disease, Clinical Activity Score of at least 3, NOSPECS grade of at least 4, and duration under 3 months. The study excluded patients with uncontrolled infections, other autoimmune diseases, pregnancy or lactation. Clinical symptoms, serum thyroxine and TRAb, thyroid ultrasound, and orbital computed tomography formed the basis for the diagnoses. Ficoll-Paque density gradient centrifugation was used to isolate PBMCs from around 10 ml of fresh peripheral blood. Total RNA was extracted with Trizol reagent, and quality was checked on an Agilent 2100 Bioanalyzer. TCR beta CDR3 regions were amplified from RNA transcripts. The TCR CDR3 was subjected to a first round of RT-PCR using the HTBI primer set and the Qiagen OneStep RT-PCR kit. The libraries were constructed in a second round of multiplex PCR and then size-selected and purified. Libraries were sequenced paired-end with 100 bp reads on an Illumina HiSeq2000. From the authors' description of their analysis: SOAPnuke was used to process the raw data, removing reads that contained adapters or uncalled bases, had a mean Phred below 15, or lacked an exact match to the constant primer or identifier. High-quality paired reads were merged with COPE v1.2.5, and unique nucleotide sequences were defined as clonotypes. Clonotypes were aligned to IMGT TRBV, TRBD and TRBJ reference segments using MiTCR v1.1. Analysis was restricted to V-J combinations with a frequency above 0.0001, which covered roughly 99% of repertoires. The TCS score was defined as F50 (clonal expansion) divided by E x V (chaos), with BLOSUM62-based TCRdist calculated between CDR3 peptides within each V-J. Welch's t-statistics and random forest reduced roughly 540 V-J features to under 15, which were used in a naive Bayes classifier (R e1071). TCRdb reprocessing: public reads trimmed at Q25 with fastp, clones called with MiXCR, in-frame beta chains kept. CDR3 protein duplicates are merged, each entry listing the most common genes and DNA. The V and J calls shown here were made by TCRdb, not taken from the authors' results. The sample profile shows under 600,000 distinct CDR3 sequences; about a sixth of them were found once. The ten largest clones represent less than 3.5% of the sample.

The TCR comes from a woman aged 40 to 50 with Graves' ophthalmopathy. The sample consisted of blood.

The CDR3 has the sequence CASSYLAAGANVLTF. The nucleotide sequence reads as follows: TGTGCCAGCAGTTACTTGGCAGCTGGGGCCAACGTCCTGACTTTC. The rearrangement joined TRBV6-2 or TRBV6-3 to TRBJ2-6; there is no confident call for the D gene. V is cut by 1 base and J by 2 bases, and the space between the germline ends is 6 bases. The CDR3 holds 15 amino acids from the cysteine to the phenylalanine. The DNA shown is the 45-base CDR3, in frame from base 1. As encoded in the germline V gene, CDR1 is MNHEY while CDR2 is SVGEGT.